This T cell receptor beta chain came from a study of spatial heterogeneity in lung cancer. Study background: Detection of beta-chain sequences consistently exceeded that of alpha-chain sequences.

Study-wide points: Whereas they appeared in blood less at follow-up, ubiquitous expanded tumor TCRs appeared there more at resection.

Germline V CDR1 and CDR2: DFQATT, SNEGSKA (reference sequence). The CDR3 has 18 residues. V lost 1 base and J 3 bases, leaving 24 bases between the germline ends. This clonotype has a count of ten or more. Its antigen remains unknown. This beta chain is a stray read from a library made for alpha chains; its abundance is not meaningful. Every TCR cDNA molecule carried a tag that served as a unique molecular identifier. One entry per CDR3 protein results from TCRdb running MiXCR on the 5' RACE reads. The sample lists more than 10,000 distinct CDR3 sequences, under 5% occurring once. Time point in this sample: sample taken at primary tumor resection. Unsorted whole RNA of tumor, nontumor lung or frozen PBMC was sequenced.

V gene TRBV20-1 combines with J gene TRBJ1-2; unclear D gene. The sequencing here drew on PBMCs, taken at surgery. This TCR was sampled from a male donor with early-stage non-small cell lung cancer. The CDR3 is CSARGKQISASGYYGYTF. DNA for the CDR3: TGCAGTGCTAGAGGGAAGCAGATCTCAGCCTCGGGGTACTATGGCTACACCTTC.